This TCR beta chain was found in a study of vaccination and CD4 T cells after COVID-19. Background on the study: All convalescent patients were nasal swab PCR positive for SARS-CoV-2; several had mild and one severe disease. Blood was drawn a median around 66 days post second dose, range 14 to 241. Study-wide results and limits: 304 of 307 vaccine-specific clones from convalescent patients were spike mono-reactive.

Each CDR3 protein gets one entry after TCRdb re-called the PCR reads with MiXCR. The sample consists of some 18,000 distinct CDR3 sequences, 62% of them appearing once. For this clonotype: The antigen remains undetermined.

V lost 2 bases to trimming and J lost 5 bases, with 7 bases between them. Germline CDR1 and CDR2: DFQATT and SNEGSKA (reference sequence). The CDR3 length is 13 residues. Spanning March to December 2020, the positive PCR dates came before US Alpha, Beta and Delta variants. The sequencing used CD4+ T cells from blood, collected before SARS-CoV-2 vaccination. The receptor was isolated from a human donor who had recovered from COVID-19. The genes are TRBV20-1 and TRBJ1-6; D is unresolved. The CDR3 sequence is CSARWSNNSPLHF. The CDR3 DNA is TGCAGTGCTAGATGGTCAAATAATTCACCCCTCCACTTT.